This TCR beta chain was observed in a study of blood T cell repertoires in COVID-19. Trimming cost V 6 bases and J 2 bases; bases outside gene matches: 1. CDR3 length: 13 residues. CDR1 and CDR2 from the germline V gene are MNHEY and SMNVEV (reference sequence). Method: immunoSEQ multiplex PCR; TCRdb's copy keeps in-frame clones and lacks some. This sample has hundreds of thousands of clones, with 88% found just once. V usage is TRBV27 and J usage is TRBJ2-7; 10 bases are shared with TRBD1. The clonotype was recovered from a woman aged 25 to 39 who had recovered from COVID-19. The sequenced sample was peripheral blood. The DNA of the CDR3 is TGTGCCAGCAGGGGACAGGGGACCTACGAGCAGTACTTC. Its translation is CASRGQGTYEQYF.